A single sample is the source of the 16 T cell receptor beta chains below, sequenced in a study of long-term antiretroviral therapy in people with HIV. The authors ran the immunoSEQ assay, v3.0, at survey level. Profiling relied on immunoSEQ multiplex PCR, and the TCRdb table lists in-frame clones only, not all of them. Among about 39,000 clones listed, approximately 86% were seen once. This specimen was unsorted PBMCs, taken just before starting antiretroviral therapy. The receptors originated from a woman aged 18-30 years with HIV.

The rearrangement links TRBV5-8 to TRBJ2-2; 10 bases line up with TRBD2. The CDR3 totals 17 residues. Germline CDR1 and CDR2: SGHTS and YDEGEE. With 1 base clipped from V and 4 bases from J, the junction kept 7 bases outside the gene matches. Written as DNA, the CDR3 is TGTGCCAGCAGCTTGCCGAGGAGCGGGAGGGTCACCGGGGAGCTGTTTTTT. Its protein product is CASSLPRSGRVTGELFF.

This chain uses TRBV6-5 with TRBJ2-1; maybe TRBD1 (6 bases). V was pared by 5 bases and J by 4 bases, with 12 bases between. The CDR3 runs to 14 residues. CDR1 MNHEY and CDR2 SVGAGI come from the germline V gene. The CDR3 DNA sequence: TGTGCCAGCAGTCACAACAGGGATTACAATGAGCAGTTCTTC. This codes for CASSHNRDYNEQFF.

This chain joins TRBV27 and TRBJ2-7; D possibly uses TRBD1 or TRBD2 (6 bases each). V lost 5 bases, J lost 4 bases, and 18 bases lay in between. The germline CDR1 and CDR2 sequences are MNHEY and SMNVEV (reference sequence). The CDR3 runs 15 residues. CDR3 coding DNA: TGTGCCAGCAGTCCGCCCAGAGGGGGGTTATACGAGCAGTACTTC. It codes for CASSPPRGGLYEQYF.

This clone was recorded a few times. The V call is TRBV27, the J call TRBJ1-1; tentatively, D is TRBD1 (5 bases). This CDR3 spans 14 amino acids. Trimming cost V 7 bases and J 0 bases, with 12 bases left between them. The V gene's germline CDR1 is MNHEY and CDR2 SMNVEV (reference sequence). The CDR3 is CASTTTVMNTEAFF. CDR3 nucleotides: TGTGCCAGCACCACGACAGTGATGAACACTGAAGCTTTCTTT.

This clone appeared once. J is TRBJ1-2 and V is TRBV2; perhaps TRBD1 as D (6 bases). V was clipped by 5 bases and J by 2 bases, with 12 bases between them. CDR3 length equals 14 residues. The germline gives CDR1 SNHLY, CDR2 FYNNEI. CDR3 DNA sequence: TGTGCCAGCAGTTCCGGGACAACGAACTATGGCTACACCTTC. It codes for CASSSGTTNYGYTF.

V gene TRBV5-4 combines with J gene TRBJ2-2, with TRBD2 matching 9 bases. The V and J ends lost 1 base and 7 bases, in that order; junction bases with no gene match: 8. This CDR3 is 16 amino acids long. Germline V gene lookup returns CDR1 SGHNT and CDR2 YYREEE (reference sequence). For the CDR3, the DNA is TGTGCCAGCAGCTTGCTGGGCGGGAGGGTCGGCGGGGAGCTGTTTTTT. Encoded protein: CASSLLGGRVGGELFF.

V and J are TRBV28 and TRBJ2-2; TRBD2 might be the D (6 bases). In germline, CDR1 is MDHEN, CDR2 SYDVKM. Trimming removed 1 base from V and 5 bases from J, with 11 bases in between. This CDR3 contains 15 residues. The chain's CDR3 is CASSLLAGGTGELFF. The CDR3 DNA reads TGTGCCAGCAGTTTATTGGCTGGGGGGACCGGGGAGCTGTTTTTT.

In its sample, this clone was seen a few times. The V call is TRBV28, the J call TRBJ1-5, with no clear D. This CDR3 region has 15 residues. The germline V gene has CDR1 MDHEN and CDR2 SYDVKM. The germline V and J ends were trimmed by 3 bases and 4 bases, with 13 bases remaining between them. The chain's CDR3 is CASSLYKSRNQPQHF. CDR3 in DNA: TGTGCCAGCAGTTTGTATAAGAGTAGGAATCAGCCCCAGCATTTT. Complete variable domain (other parts from reference TRBV28 and TRBJ1-5): DVKVTQSSRYLVKRTGEKVFLECVQDMDHENMFWYRQDPGLGLRLIYFSYDVKMKEKGDIPEGYSVSREKKERFSLILESASTNQTSMYLCASSLYKSRNQPQHFGDGTRLSIL.

J is TRBJ2-1 and V is TRBV27; 10 positions agree with TRBD1. The CDR3 loop spans 11 amino acids. V dropped 3 bases and J dropped 14; count of bases not matched to a gene: 1. CDR1 is MNHEY, CDR2 SMNVEV, per germline (reference sequence). The CDR3 loop is CASSLGQGKFF. CDR3 nucleotides: TGTGCCAGCAGTTTGGGACAGGGGAAGTTCTTC.

This chain uses TRBV5-1 with TRBJ1-3; D is uncertain. This CDR3 region has 14 residues. Per germline, CDR1 SGHRS and CDR2 YFSETQ. Trimming shortened V by 0 bases and J by 3 bases, and 7 bases separated the two germline ends. In DNA, the CDR3 is TGCGCCAGCAGCTTGGGGACGGATGGAAACACCATATATTTT. It yields the protein CASSLGTDGNTIYF.

The genes are TRBV28 and TRBJ2-2; no definite D call. Germline values: CDR1 MDHEN, CDR2 SYDVKM. The V end lost 3 bases, the J end lost 6 bases, and 17 bases lay between the germline ends. The CDR3 has 16 residues. The CDR3 DNA is TGTGCCAGCAGTTTGTTTATCGGGCGCGGATCCGGGGAGCTGTTTTTT. Its protein product is CASSLFIGRGSGELFF.

The chain uses TRBV7-9 and TRBJ1-1; 8 nucleotides match TRBD1. There are 16 residues in the CDR3. Germline V CDR1 and CDR2: SEHNR, FQNEAQ (reference sequence). With 2 bases clipped from V and 2 bases from J, the junction kept 7 bases outside the gene matches. DNA of the CDR3: TGTGCCAGCAGCTTAAGCCCGGACAGGGCAAACACTGAAGCTTTCTTT. This encodes CASSLSPDRANTEAFF.

CDR3 DNA sequence: TGTGCTTTCTCACCCGCAGGACAGGGGAGGCAGTACTTC. This translates into CAFSPAGQGRQYF. The gene calls are TRBV28 and TRBJ2-7; 9 nucleotides align to TRBD1. Germline lookup yields CDR1 MDHEN and CDR2 SYDVKM. The CDR3 spans 13 residues.

This sequence joins TRBV5-6 and TRBJ2-5, with D possibly matching TRBD1 (6 bases). With 0 bases removed from V and 7 bases from J, the gap between germline ends came to 13 bases. The germline gives CDR1 SGHDT, CDR2 YYEEEE. The CDR3 contains 14 residues. This CDR3 is CASSLAPGVGTQYF. CDR3 nucleotides: TGTGCCAGCAGCTTGGCCCCAGGGGTGGGGACCCAGTACTTC.

This chain uses TRBV6-5 with TRBJ2-5, with 9 bases identical to TRBD1. TRBJ2-7 explains the end of the DNA better; the J call may be wrong. Germline V gene lookup returns CDR1 MNHEY and CDR2 SVGAGI. The CDR3 is 16 amino acids. Written as DNA, the CDR3 is TGTGCCAGCAGTTACCGTCCCGGGACAGGGTCCGACGAGCAGTACTTC. Protein: CASSYRPGTGSDEQYF.

The V gene is TRBV7-3, the J gene TRBJ2-1; D not resolved. The ends were cut back, 8 bases at V and 5 bases at J, with 19 bases in the middle. Germline-derived CDR1 and CDR2 are SGHTA and FQGTGA. The CDR3 runs to 15 residues. Here the CDR3 DNA reads TGTGCCAGCGGACCACCCCTCCTCGACAACAATGAGCAGTTCTTC. Translation gives CASGPPLLDNNEQFF.